This is a list of T cell receptor beta chains from one sample in a study of shared clonotypes between healthy human individuals. Libraries were prepared by immunoSEQ multiplex PCR; TCRdb keeps only in-frame clonotypes and omits some of them. The repertoire holds millions of clones, with approximately 92% as singletons. Material for sequencing was naive CD4+ T cells sorted from blood. The receptor set was obtained from a man younger than 30 in good health. Both conserved end residues are part of each CDR3. The order of the fields is clone size, J gene, V gene, D gene, CDR3 DNA, CDR3 protein. A D gene is named only where the DNA matches it firmly. Some rows have no size entry. The others give once, few or many, or a class for an expanded clone.

size: NA; J: TRBJ2-7; V: TRBV28; D: TRBD1; DNA: TGTGCCAGCAGTTTGGGGGGACAGGGTAGCCACGAGCAGTACTTC; CDR3: CASSLGGQGSHEQYF
size: NA; J: TRBJ1-6; V: TRBV27; D: NA; DNA: TGTGCCAGCAGTCCGGGATACTTTAATTCACCCCTCCACTTT; CDR3: CASSPGYFNSPLHF
size: once; J: TRBJ2-1; V: TRBV14; D: TRBD2; DNA: TGTGCCAGCAGCTCCCTAGCGGGGGGACACAATGAGCAGTTCTTC; CDR3: CASSSLAGGHNEQFF
size: NA; J: TRBJ2-2; V: TRBV9; D: TRBD2; DNA: TGTGCCAGCAGCGTCACTACTAGCGGGGGGATTAGGTCCGGGGAGCTGTTTTTT; CDR3: CASSVTTSGGIRSGELFF
size: NA; J: TRBJ2-7; V: TRBV10-2; D: TRBD1; DNA: TGCGCCAGCAGTTGGACAGGGGGGAACTACGAGCAGTACTTC; CDR3: CASSWTGGNYEQYF
size: NA; J: TRBJ2-7; V: TRBV7-2; D: TRBD2; DNA: TGTGCCAGCAGCTTCCGAGGACTAGCGGGAGGCGAGCAGTACTTC; CDR3: CASSFRGLAGGEQYF
size: NA; J: TRBJ2-5; V: TRBV5-1; D: NA; DNA: TGCGCCAGCAGCTTGGGAGGGGCGGAGACCCAGTACTTC; CDR3: CASSLGGAETQYF
size: NA; J: TRBJ1-2; V: TRBV5-4; D: NA; DNA: TGTGCCAGCAGCTTGGCGGGCCCCGAAGTCTACACCTTC; CDR3: CASSLAGPEVYTF
size: NA; J: TRBJ2-2; V: TRBV28; D: NA; DNA: TGTGCCAGCGCAGGCGGCAGGGCTTCAGGGGAGCTGTTTTTT; CDR3: CASAGGRASGELFF
size: few; J: TRBJ1-2; V: TRBV7-2; D: NA; DNA: TGTGCCAGCAGCTTAGCTGTGGGGCCGGGCGGCTACACCTTC; CDR3: CASSLAVGPGGYTF
size: NA; J: TRBJ2-1; V: TRBV7-2; D: NA; DNA: TGTGCCAGCAGCTTAACTTGGGGGAATGAGCAGTTCTTC; CDR3: CASSLTWGNEQFF
size: NA; J: TRBJ2-7; V: TRBV19; D: TRBD1; DNA: TGTGCCAGTAGTTCCCCGGGACAGGGGTCCCACGAGCAGTACTTC; CDR3: CASSSPGQGSHEQYF
size: once; J: TRBJ2-3; V: TRBV5-4; D: TRBD1; DNA: TGTGCCAGCAGCAACGACAGGGGGGGGACAGATACGCAGTATTTT; CDR3: CASSNDRGGTDTQYF
size: NA; J: TRBJ1-5; V: TRBV6-5; D: NA; DNA: TGTGCCACCCAACAAGGGCAGGGGCCTAATCAGCCCCAGCATTTT; CDR3: CATQQGQGPNQPQHF
size: NA; J: TRBJ1-3; V: TRBV30; D: NA; DNA: TGTGCCTGGAGTGCACAGCCTGGCAACACCATATATTTT; CDR3: CAWSAQPGNTIYF
size: NA; J: TRBJ1-3; V: TRBV7-2; D: TRBD1; DNA: TGTGCCAGCAGCGCCGGGACAGCTGGAAACACCATATATTTT; CDR3: CASSAGTAGNTIYF
size: NA; J: TRBJ2-7; V: TRBV19; D: NA; DNA: TGTGCCAGTAGCCAACAACAGACTGGTGCGTACGAGCAGTACTTC; CDR3: CASSQQQTGAYEQYF
size: NA; J: TRBJ2-7; V: TRBV6-6; D: NA; DNA: TGTGCCAGCAGTATCCCCGGAGGTCCTCCCTACGAGCAGTACTTC; CDR3: CASSIPGGPPYEQYF
size: NA; J: TRBJ1-4; V: TRBV19; D: NA; DNA: TGTGCCAGTAGCCGGACACGGACAGCCGACGAAAAACTGTTTTTT; CDR3: CASSRTRTADEKLFF
size: NA; J: TRBJ2-2; V: TRBV6-5; D: NA; DNA: TGTGCCAGCACCACGAAGGGGGTTAACACCGGGGAGCTGTTTTTT; CDR3: CASTTKGVNTGELFF
size: NA; J: TRBJ1-4; V: TRBV7-9; D: NA; DNA: TGTGCCAGCAGCTTAGAATACAGGGACTCTGAAAAACTGTTTTTT; CDR3: CASSLEYRDSEKLFF
size: NA; J: TRBJ1-5; V: TRBV6-1; D: TRBD1; DNA: TGTGCCAGCAGTACACAGGGGCGGAATCAGCCCCAGCATTTT; CDR3: CASSTQGRNQPQHF
size: NA; J: TRBJ2-5; V: TRBV7-2; D: NA; DNA: TGTGCCAGCAGCTTAGCGTATGGTGGCGAGACCCAGTACTTC; CDR3: CASSLAYGGETQYF
size: NA; J: TRBJ2-2; V: TRBV5-5; D: TRBD1; DNA: TGTGCCAGCAGCCAAGCCCGGACAGGCACCGGGGAGCTGTTTTTT; CDR3: CASSQARTGTGELFF
size: once; J: TRBJ2-1; V: TRBV14; D: NA; DNA: TGTGCCAGCAGCCGGGGCAGCCCAAGTGTGCAGTTCTTC; CDR3: CASSRGSPSVQFF
size: NA; J: TRBJ2-7; V: TRBV27; D: NA; DNA: TGTGCCAGCGCCCCCTCCTACGAGCAGTACTTC; CDR3: CASAPSYEQYF
size: NA; J: TRBJ1-6; V: TRBV2; D: NA; DNA: TGTGCCAGCAGCGGGGAGGGGAATTCACCCCTCCACTTT; CDR3: CASSGEGNSPLHF
size: NA; J: TRBJ2-7; V: TRBV11-2; D: TRBD1; DNA: TGTGCCAGCAGCTTGGGACAGGCGGACTCCTACGAGCAGTACTTC; CDR3: CASSLGQADSYEQYF
size: once; J: TRBJ2-5; V: TRBV7-9; D: NA; DNA: TGTGCCAGCAGCTTATTCGGAGGCCAAGAGACCCAGTACTTC; CDR3: CASSLFGGQETQYF
size: NA; J: TRBJ2-7; V: TRBV10-1; D: TRBD2; DNA: TGCGCCAGCAGTGACGGCCTAGCGGGGGGCGAGCAGTACTTC; CDR3: CASSDGLAGGEQYF
size: NA; J: TRBJ2-7; V: TRBV30; D: NA; DNA: TGTGCCTCCACGGGGCTCGCCTACGAGCAGTACTTC; CDR3: CASTGLAYEQYF
size: NA; J: TRBJ1-3; V: TRBV11-2; D: NA; DNA: TGTGCCAGCAGCTTAGTTGGGGAACCCTTCTCTGGAAACACCATATATTTT; CDR3: CASSLVGEPFSGNTIYF
size: NA; J: TRBJ2-3; V: TRBV7-2; D: NA; DNA: TGTGCCAGCAGCTTAGGGGGACCGGTCGGCACAGATACGCAGTATTTT; CDR3: CASSLGGPVGTDTQYF
size: NA; J: TRBJ2-3; V: TRBV5-1; D: NA; DNA: TGCGCCAGCAGCTTGGTGCTATCGGGAGCGGGAGATACGCAGTATTTT; CDR3: CASSLVLSGAGDTQYF
size: NA; J: TRBJ2-1; V: TRBV29-1; D: TRBD1; DNA: TGCAGCGCACTGGGGGGACAGGGGGCAAGCGAGCAGTTCTTC; CDR3: CSALGGQGASEQFF
size: NA; J: TRBJ2-1; V: TRBV19; D: TRBD2; DNA: TGTGCCAGCCGGGGGGACTCCTACAATGAGCAGTTCTTC; CDR3: CASRGDSYNEQFF
size: NA; J: TRBJ2-7; V: TRBV11-2; D: NA; DNA: TGTGCCAGCAACCTTAGACGGGAATCATCCTACGAGCAGTACTTC; CDR3: CASNLRRESSYEQYF
size: NA; J: TRBJ2-7; V: TRBV14; D: TRBD2; DNA: TGTGCCAGCAGCCAAGAGCGGGAGCGACCGGAGCAGTACTTC; CDR3: CASSQERERPEQYF
size: NA; J: TRBJ2-7; V: TRBV7-9; D: TRBD2; DNA: TGTGCCAGCAGCTCGGGACTAGCGGGTGACGAGCAGTACTTC; CDR3: CASSSGLAGDEQYF
size: NA; J: TRBJ1-2; V: TRBV5-4; D: TRBD1; DNA: TGTGCCAGCAGGGGTATGCCAGGGGGGAGTTGGGACTATGGCTACACCTTC; CDR3: CASRGMPGGSWDYGYTF
size: NA; J: TRBJ2-3; V: TRBV5-1; D: TRBD2; DNA: TGCGCCAGCAGCTTGGGGCTAGCGGGTGCCACAGATACGCAGTATTTT; CDR3: CASSLGLAGATDTQYF
size: NA; J: TRBJ2-3; V: TRBV19; D: TRBD2; DNA: TGTGCCAGTAGTAGACTAGCGGGGGGCGATACGCAGTATTTT; CDR3: CASSRLAGGDTQYF
size: NA; J: TRBJ2-2; V: TRBV28; D: NA; DNA: TGTGCCAGCAGTTCTATTGACCTTACCGGGGAGCTGTTTTTT; CDR3: CASSSIDLTGELFF
size: NA; J: TRBJ1-5; V: TRBV5-1; D: NA; DNA: TGCGCCAGCAGCTCCGAGGGCGATAGCAATCAGCCCCAGCATTTT; CDR3: CASSSEGDSNQPQHF
size: NA; J: TRBJ2-6; V: TRBV6-1; D: NA; DNA: TGTGCCAGCAGTGACCATAAAAACTCTGGGGCCAACGTCCTGACTTTC; CDR3: CASSDHKNSGANVLTF
size: NA; J: TRBJ2-3; V: TRBV4-3; D: TRBD1; DNA: TGCGCCAGCAGCCAGGGGACAGGACCATTTAATACGCAGTATTTT; CDR3: CASSQGTGPFNTQYF
size: NA; J: TRBJ2-3; V: TRBV2; D: NA; DNA: TGTGCCAGCCGGACTAGCACAGATACGCAGTATTTT; CDR3: CASRTSTDTQYF
size: NA; J: TRBJ2-7; V: TRBV5-1; D: TRBD1; DNA: TGCGCCAGCAGCTGGAGGGACAGGGGGTACGAGCAGTACTTC; CDR3: CASSWRDRGYEQYF
size: NA; J: TRBJ2-3; V: TRBV19; D: NA; DNA: TGTGCCAGTAGTATTAGCGGTAGCACAGATACGCAGTATTTT; CDR3: CASSISGSTDTQYF
size: NA; J: TRBJ1-1; V: TRBV19; D: NA; DNA: TGTGCCAGTTCCCTGAGGGGAGCCATGGGTGAAGCTTTCTTT; CDR3: CASSLRGAMGEAFF
size: NA; J: TRBJ2-7; V: TRBV13; D: NA; DNA: TGTGCCAGCAGCTTCTCTTCCTACGAGCAGTACTTC; CDR3: CASSFSSYEQYF
size: NA; J: TRBJ2-7; V: TRBV5-1; D: NA; DNA: TGCGCCAGCAGCTCCGAGTACTCCTACGAGCAGTACTTC; CDR3: CASSSEYSYEQYF
size: NA; J: TRBJ1-1; V: TRBV30; D: TRBD1; DNA: TGTGCCTGGACCCGAGGAGAGGGGGCGAGTACTGAAGCTTTCTTT; CDR3: CAWTRGEGASTEAFF
size: NA; J: TRBJ2-2; V: TRBV6-6; D: NA; DNA: TGTGCCAGCCGTGCGGGGACGAACACCGGGGAGCTGTTTTTT; CDR3: CASRAGTNTGELFF
size: NA; J: TRBJ2-7; V: TRBV27; D: NA; DNA: TGTGCCAGCAGTCCCGAACCGGACAGCCCCTACGAGCAGTACTTC; CDR3: CASSPEPDSPYEQYF
size: few; J: TRBJ1-4; V: TRBV4-1; D: TRBD1; DNA: TGCGCCAGCAGGAATTCACCGGGACAGCCTAATGAAAAACTGTTTTTT; CDR3: CASRNSPGQPNEKLFF
size: NA; J: TRBJ1-2; V: TRBV19; D: TRBD1; DNA: TGTGCCAGTAGTATGCCTGCGGGGACAGGTGCTGGCTACACCTTC; CDR3: CASSMPAGTGAGYTF
size: NA; J: TRBJ2-2; V: TRBV15; D: TRBD2; DNA: TGTGCCACCAGCAGAGATTGGCTAGCGGCGAACACCGGGGAGCTGTTTTTT; CDR3: CATSRDWLAANTGELFF
size: once; J: TRBJ1-5; V: TRBV27; D: TRBD1; DNA: TGTGCCAGCAGTTTACGGACAGGGGGACAGCCCCAGCATTTT; CDR3: CASSLRTGGQPQHF
size: once; J: TRBJ2-7; V: TRBV6-1; D: NA; DNA: TGTGCCAGCAGTGGGGTCGGCGGGGACAGATCCTACGAGCAGTACTTC; CDR3: CASSGVGGDRSYEQYF